These T cell receptor beta chains were read from a single sample in a study of glioma-infiltrating T cells after dendritic cell vaccination. Profiled with immunoSEQ multiplex PCR; TCRdb holds only in-frame clones, not every one. The sample carries about 99,000 clones, roughly 76% recorded once. Sequenced material: blood, taken before dendritic cell vaccination. Receptor source: a human donor with glioblastoma. Each CDR3 is given with its conserved first and last residue. A D gene is named only where the DNA matches it firmly. Not every row has a clone size; where given, it reads once, few, many or a size class.

clone_size j_call v_call d_call cdr3_aa cdr3_nt
NA TRBJ2-2 TRBV4-2 TRBD2 CASSSRLANTGELFF TGTGCCAGCAGCTCCCGACTAGCCAACACCGGGGAGCTGTTTTTT
NA TRBJ1-2 TRBV7-8 NA CASSSRRLLSNYGYTF TGTGCCAGCAGCTCGCGACGACTCCTTTCCAACTATGGCTACACCTTC
NA TRBJ2-5 TRBV11-2 TRBD1 CASSSSTGELETQYF TGTGCCAGCAGCTCCTCAACAGGGGAGTTGGAGACCCAGTACTTC
NA TRBJ1-2 TRBV18 TRBD1 CASSLRTGVNGYTF TGTGCCAGCTCACTAAGGACAGGGGTCAATGGCTACACCTTC
NA TRBJ2-7 TRBV4-1 TRBD1 CASSLTIPGQRPSSYEQYF TGCGCCAGCAGCCTAACTATTCCGGGACAGCGGCCGAGCTCCTACGAGCAGTACTTC
NA TRBJ2-5 TRBV5-4 NA CASSLSGGMEETQYF TGTGCCAGCAGCTTGTCCGGGGGTATGGAAGAGACCCAGTACTTC
once TRBJ2-1 TRBV2 TRBD1 CASSETGVLIEQFF TGTGCCAGCAGTGAAACAGGGGTCTTGATTGAGCAGTTCTTC
NA TRBJ2-3 TRBV4-1 TRBD2 CASSQGRTSGGDTQYF TGCGCCAGCAGCCAAGGGCGGACTAGCGGGGGGGATACGCAGTATTTT
once TRBJ1-5 TRBV4-3 NA CASSQASDSNQPQHF TGCGCCAGCAGCCAAGCCAGCGATAGCAATCAGCCCCAGCATTTT
NA TRBJ1-5 TRBV27 NA CASSLRYSNQPQHF TGTGCCAGCAGTCTCAGATATAGCAATCAGCCCCAGCATTTT
NA TRBJ1-1 TRBV30 NA CAWTYGGSTEAFF TGTGCCTGGACCTACGGGGGATCCACTGAAGCTTTCTTT
NA TRBJ2-7 TRBV6-5 NA CASLDIFSYEQYF TGTGCCAGCCTGGACATTTTCTCCTACGAGCAGTACTTC
once TRBJ1-1 TRBV28 NA CASSYYPSNTEAFF TGTGCCAGCAGTTACTACCCTTCTAACACTGAAGCTTTCTTT
NA TRBJ1-1 TRBV6-6 NA CASSLDTEAFF TGTGCCAGCAGTCTTGACACTGAAGCTTTCTTT
NA TRBJ1-5 TRBV15 TRBD1 CATSDEGADQPQHF TGTGCCACCAGCGACGAGGGGGCTGATCAGCCCCAGCATTTT
NA TRBJ2-3 TRBV5-4 TRBD2 CASSLGAGGLSDTQYF TGTGCCAGCAGCTTGGGAGCGGGGGGGCTCTCAGATACGCAGTATTTT
NA TRBJ1-2 TRBV5-4 NA CASSRALSQNYGYTF TGTGCCAGCAGCCGCGCTTTATCTCAAAACTATGGCTACACCTTC
NA TRBJ1-1 TRBV7-9 TRBD1 CASTLGTVWTEAFF TGTGCCAGCACCTTAGGGACAGTATGGACTGAAGCTTTCTTT
NA TRBJ2-3 TRBV30 TRBD2 CAWSFRTSGGAIDTQYF TGTGCCTGGAGTTTTAGGACTAGCGGGGGGGCAATCGATACGCAGTATTTT
NA TRBJ1-2 TRBV28 TRBD1 CASSLLLQGGDAMGPYTF TGTGCCAGCAGCTTACTCCTACAGGGGGGTGATGCCATGGGGCCCTACACCTTC
NA TRBJ1-5 TRBV6-4 NA CASRVISYSQKYSNQPQHF TGTGCCAGCAGAGTTATATCGTACAGTCAAAAATATAGCAATCAGCCCCAGCATTTT
NA TRBJ1-2 TRBV19 TRBD1 CASSIAVDRANYGYTF TGTGCCAGTAGTATAGCCGTGGACAGGGCTAACTATGGCTACACCTTC
few TRBJ2-3 TRBV19 NA CASNAGEGADTQYF TGTGCCAGTAACGCAGGGGAAGGGGCAGATACGCAGTATTTT
NA TRBJ1-4 TRBV10-2 NA CASSENVRAVEGREVFF TGCGCCAGCAGTGAGAATGTTAGAGCGGTTGAAGGACGGGAGGTGTTTTTT
NA TRBJ2-1 TRBV7-3 TRBD1 CASSPHPGQGHEQFF TGTGCCAGCAGCCCGCACCCGGGACAGGGCCATGAGCAGTTCTTC
NA TRBJ1-3 TRBV12-5 NA CASALGNTIYF TGTGCTAGTGCCTTGGGAAACACCATATATTTT
once TRBJ1-5 TRBV21-1 NA CASSKGDDREPQPQHF TGTGCCAGCAGCAAAGGCGATGACAGGGAGCCTCAGCCCCAGCATTTT
few TRBJ2-2 TRBV14 NA CASSLGGNTGELFF TGTGCCAGCAGCCTCGGCGGAAACACCGGGGAGCTGTTTTTT
NA TRBJ1-2 TRBV19 NA CASSIPGTAIVGYTF TGTGCCAGTAGTATACCCGGGACTGCAATAGTAGGCTACACCTTC
NA TRBJ1-1 TRBV4-3 NA CASSQGSGGYEAFF TGCGCCAGCAGCCAAGGGTCGGGGGGTTATGAAGCTTTCTTT
NA TRBJ1-1 TRBV27 NA CASSLFGVGTEAFF TGTGCCAGCAGTTTATTCGGGGTCGGGACTGAAGCTTTCTTT
NA TRBJ2-7 TRBV9 NA CASSEGGGGPSYEQYF TGTGCCAGCAGCGAGGGGGGAGGGGGACCGTCCTACGAGCAGTACTTC
NA TRBJ2-5 TRBV2 NA CASSEARETQYF TGTGCCAGCAGTGAAGCCAGAGAGACCCAGTACTTC
NA TRBJ1-5 TRBV12-5 NA CASGLGVGGEPQHF TGTGCTAGTGGCCTTGGGGTGGGGGGGGAGCCCCAGCATTTT
NA TRBJ1-2 TRBV10-3 TRBD1 CAIGTEEGANYGYTF TGTGCCATCGGGACAGAGGAGGGGGCTAACTATGGCTACACCTTC
NA TRBJ1-1 TRBV7-9 TRBD1 CASSPRAGGLNTEAFF TGTGCCAGCAGCCCTCGGGCAGGGGGCCTCAACACTGAAGCTTTCTTT
NA TRBJ2-1 TRBV27 NA CASYPAVEKVNEQFF TGTGCCAGTTACCCGGCGGTCGAAAAGGTCAATGAGCAGTTCTTC